This paragraph reports one TCR beta chain. The data originate from a study of blood T cell repertoires in COVID-19. Repertoires were generated with immunoSEQ multiplex PCR, while TCRdb's copy carries only in-frame clones and drops some. The table includes tens of thousands of clones, just over 85% detected once. Sequenced sample: peripheral blood. The receptor's source is a man in his 70s with acute or convalescent COVID-19.

CDR3 in DNA: TGTGCCAGCAGTTTCCGGACTAGCGCGCAAGCAGATACGCAGTATTTT. This gives the protein CASSFRTSAQADTQYF. V gene TRBV27 combines with J gene TRBJ2-3, with 9 bases that match TRBD2. CDR3 length equals 16 residues. Germline loops: CDR1 MNHEY, CDR2 SMNVEV (reference sequence). The J segment lost 4 bases and the V segment lost 3 bases, leaving 8 bases of the junction unmatched.